The clone carrying this T cell receptor beta chain appeared once. Other DNA sequences in this specimen translate into the identical CDR3. The sample comes from a study of shared T cell receptors in the human thymus. Profiled with immunoSEQ multiplex PCR; TCRdb holds only in-frame clones, not every one. The data hold over 650,000 clones, with more than 70% observed a single time. Deletions cut 6 bases from V and 7 bases from J, with 9 bases between. Germline CDR1 is MNHEY and CDR2 is SVGAGI. This CDR3 region has 11 residues. The data were also submitted as part of a second study, on human thymus T cells.

V is TRBV6-5 and J is TRBJ1-2; no firm D call. The TCR was taken from a boy under two years old with a congenital heart defect. Sequencing input: thymocytes. The CDR3 sequence: CASSPGGGYTF. CDR3 DNA sequence: TGTGCCAGCAGCCCGGGAGGTGGCTACACCTTC.